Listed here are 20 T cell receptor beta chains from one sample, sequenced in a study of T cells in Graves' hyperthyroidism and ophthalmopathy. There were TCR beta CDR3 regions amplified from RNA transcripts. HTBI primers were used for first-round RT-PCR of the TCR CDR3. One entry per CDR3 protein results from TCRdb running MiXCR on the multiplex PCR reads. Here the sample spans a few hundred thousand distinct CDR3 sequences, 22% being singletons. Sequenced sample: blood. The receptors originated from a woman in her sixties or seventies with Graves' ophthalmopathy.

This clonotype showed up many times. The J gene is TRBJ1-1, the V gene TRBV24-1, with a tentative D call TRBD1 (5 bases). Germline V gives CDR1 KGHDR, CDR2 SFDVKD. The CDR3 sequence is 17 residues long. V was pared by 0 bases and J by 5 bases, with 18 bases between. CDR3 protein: CATSDLQEGVGETEAFF. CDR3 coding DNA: TGTGCCACCAGTGATTTGCAAGAGGGTGTGGGGGAAACTGAAGCTTTCTTT.

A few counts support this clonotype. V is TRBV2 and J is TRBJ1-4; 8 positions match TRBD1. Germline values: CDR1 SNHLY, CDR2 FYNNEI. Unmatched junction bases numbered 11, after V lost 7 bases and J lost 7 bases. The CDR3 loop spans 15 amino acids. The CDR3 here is CASKETGGVGEKLFF. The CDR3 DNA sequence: TGTGCCAGCAAGGAAACAGGGGGAGTAGGTGAAAAACTGTTTTTT.

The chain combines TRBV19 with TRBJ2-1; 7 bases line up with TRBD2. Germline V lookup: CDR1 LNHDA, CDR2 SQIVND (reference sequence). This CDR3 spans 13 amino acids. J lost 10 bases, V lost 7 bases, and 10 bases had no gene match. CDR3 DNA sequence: TGTGCCAGTATTATTCAGGGAGGGACGGAGCAGTTCTTC. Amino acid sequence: CASIIQGGTEQFF. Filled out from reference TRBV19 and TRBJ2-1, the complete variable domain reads DGGITQSPKYLFRKEGQNVTLSCEQNLNHDAMYWYRQDPGQGLRLIYYSQIVNDFQKGDIAEGYSVSREKKESFPLTVTSAQKNPTAFYLCASIIQGGTEQFFGPGTRLTVL.

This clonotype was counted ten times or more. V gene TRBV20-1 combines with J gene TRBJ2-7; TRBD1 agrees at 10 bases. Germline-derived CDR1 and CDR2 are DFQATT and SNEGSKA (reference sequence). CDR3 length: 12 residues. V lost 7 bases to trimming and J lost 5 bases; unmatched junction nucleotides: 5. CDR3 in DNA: TGCAGTGTTCAGACAGGGGGCGACGAGCAGTACTTC. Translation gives CSVQTGGDEQYF.

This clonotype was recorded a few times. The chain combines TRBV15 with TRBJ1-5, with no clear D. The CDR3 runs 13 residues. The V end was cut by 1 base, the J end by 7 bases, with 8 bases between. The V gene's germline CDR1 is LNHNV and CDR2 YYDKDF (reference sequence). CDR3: CATSRATPQPQHF. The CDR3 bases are TGTGCCACCAGCAGAGCGACCCCGCAGCCCCAGCATTTT. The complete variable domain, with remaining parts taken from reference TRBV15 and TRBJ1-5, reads DAMVIQNPRYQVTQFGKPVTLSCSQTLNHNVMYWYQQKSSQAPKLLFHYYDKDFNNEADTPDNFQSRRPNTSFCFLDIRSPGLGDTAMYLCATSRATPQPQHFGDGTRLSIL.

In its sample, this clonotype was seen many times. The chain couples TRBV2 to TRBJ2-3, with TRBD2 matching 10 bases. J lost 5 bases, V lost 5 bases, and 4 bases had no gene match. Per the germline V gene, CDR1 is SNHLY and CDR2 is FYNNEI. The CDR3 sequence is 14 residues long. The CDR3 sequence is CASSRAGGGDTQYF. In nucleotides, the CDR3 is TGTGCCAGCAGTAGAGCGGGAGGGGGAGATACGCAGTATTTT.

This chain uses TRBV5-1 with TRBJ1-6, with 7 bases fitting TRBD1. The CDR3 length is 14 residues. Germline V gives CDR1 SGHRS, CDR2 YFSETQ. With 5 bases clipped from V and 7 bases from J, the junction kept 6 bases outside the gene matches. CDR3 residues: CASRRGQQNSPLHF. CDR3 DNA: TGCGCCAGCAGGAGGGGACAGCAGAATTCACCCCTCCACTTT.

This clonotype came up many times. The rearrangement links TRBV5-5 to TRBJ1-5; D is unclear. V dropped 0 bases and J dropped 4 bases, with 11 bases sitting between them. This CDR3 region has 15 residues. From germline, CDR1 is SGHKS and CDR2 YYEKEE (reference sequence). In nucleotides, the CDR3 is TGTGCCAGCAGCTTGGGGCCCCGGGAAAATCAGCCCCAGCATTTT. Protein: CASSLGPRENQPQHF.

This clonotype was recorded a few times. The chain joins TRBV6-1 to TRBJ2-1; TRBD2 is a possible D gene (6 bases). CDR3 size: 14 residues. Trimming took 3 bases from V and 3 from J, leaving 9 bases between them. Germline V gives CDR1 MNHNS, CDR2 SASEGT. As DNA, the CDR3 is TGTGCCAGCAGTGAGCGGGGTATCTACAATGAGCAGTTCTTC. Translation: CASSERGIYNEQFF.

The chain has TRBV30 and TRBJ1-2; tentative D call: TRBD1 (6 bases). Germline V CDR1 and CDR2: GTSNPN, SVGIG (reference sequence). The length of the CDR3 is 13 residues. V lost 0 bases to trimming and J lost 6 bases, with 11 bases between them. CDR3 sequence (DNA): TGTGCCTGGAGTGTTCGGACAGACCATGGCTACACCTTC. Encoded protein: CAWSVRTDHGYTF.

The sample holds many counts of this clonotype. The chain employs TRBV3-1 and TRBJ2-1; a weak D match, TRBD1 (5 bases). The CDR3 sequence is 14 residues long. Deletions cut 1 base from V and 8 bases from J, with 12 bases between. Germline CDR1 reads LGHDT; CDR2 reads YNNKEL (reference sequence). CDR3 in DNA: TGTGCCAGCAGCCAAGGTCAGGGTGGGCATGAGCAGTTCTTC. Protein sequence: CASSQGQGGHEQFF.

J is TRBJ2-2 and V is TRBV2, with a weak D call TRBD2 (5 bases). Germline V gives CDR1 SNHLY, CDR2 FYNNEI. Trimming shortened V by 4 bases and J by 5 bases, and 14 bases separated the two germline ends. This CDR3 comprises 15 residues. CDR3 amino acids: CASSAQGPGTGELFF. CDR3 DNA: TGTGCCAGCAGTGCGCAAGGACCGGGAACCGGGGAGCTGTTTTTT.

The DNA of the CDR3 is TGTGCCAGCAAGGGTGAATATTACAATGAGCAGTTCTTC. This codes for CASKGEYYNEQFF. The rearrangement links TRBV28 to TRBJ2-1; no definite D call. With 7 bases removed from V and 4 bases from J, the gap between germline ends came to 11 bases. The CDR3 is 13 residues long. CDR1 and CDR2 (germline): MDHEN, SYDVKM.

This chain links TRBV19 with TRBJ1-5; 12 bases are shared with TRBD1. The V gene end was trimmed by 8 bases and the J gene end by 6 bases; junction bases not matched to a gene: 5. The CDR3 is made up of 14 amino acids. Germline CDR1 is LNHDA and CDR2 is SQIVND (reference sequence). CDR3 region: CASAGTGGVQPQHF. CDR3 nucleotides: TGTGCCAGTGCCGGGACAGGGGGCGTTCAGCCCCAGCATTTT.

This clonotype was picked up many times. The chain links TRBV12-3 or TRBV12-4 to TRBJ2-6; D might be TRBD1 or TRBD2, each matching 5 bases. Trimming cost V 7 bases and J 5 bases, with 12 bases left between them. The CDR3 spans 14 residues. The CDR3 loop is CASTDRGRANVLTF. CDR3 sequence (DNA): TGTGCCAGCACCGATCGGGGCCGGGCCAACGTCCTGACTTTC.

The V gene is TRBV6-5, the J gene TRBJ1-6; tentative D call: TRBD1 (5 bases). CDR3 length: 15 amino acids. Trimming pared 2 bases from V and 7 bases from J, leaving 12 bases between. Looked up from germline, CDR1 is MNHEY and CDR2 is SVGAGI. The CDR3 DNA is TGTGCCAGCAGTTACGGGGGGTCGGGAAATTCACCCCTCCACTTT. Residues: CASSYGGSGNSPLHF.

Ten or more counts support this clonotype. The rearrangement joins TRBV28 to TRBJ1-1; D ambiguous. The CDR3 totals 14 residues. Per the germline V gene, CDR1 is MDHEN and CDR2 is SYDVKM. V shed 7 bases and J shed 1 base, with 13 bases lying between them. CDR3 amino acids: CASKLRLENTEAFF. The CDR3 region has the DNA TGTGCCAGCAAACTAAGACTGGAGAACACTGAAGCTTTCTTT.

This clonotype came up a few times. The CDR3 coding sequence is TGTGCCTGGACCCGTACTTGGGACACTGAAGCTTTCTTT. It translates to CAWTRTWDTEAFF. The rearrangement uses TRBV30 and TRBJ1-1; D unclear. This CDR3 comprises 13 residues. CDR1 GTSNPN and CDR2 SVGIG come from the germline V gene (reference sequence). V lost 4 bases to trimming and J lost 3 bases, with 12 bases between them.

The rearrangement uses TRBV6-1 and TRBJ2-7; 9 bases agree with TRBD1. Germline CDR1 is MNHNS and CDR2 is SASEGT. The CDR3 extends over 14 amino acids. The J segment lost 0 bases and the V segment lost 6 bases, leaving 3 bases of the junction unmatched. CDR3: CASSRDRDSYEQYF. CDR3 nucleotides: TGTGCCAGCAGCCGGGACAGGGACTCCTACGAGCAGTACTTC.

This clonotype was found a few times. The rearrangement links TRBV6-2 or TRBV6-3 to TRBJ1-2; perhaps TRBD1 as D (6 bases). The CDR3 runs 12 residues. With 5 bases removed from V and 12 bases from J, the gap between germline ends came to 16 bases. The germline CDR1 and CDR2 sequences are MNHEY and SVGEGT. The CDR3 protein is CASSPGTLTHTF. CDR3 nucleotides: TGTGCCAGCAGTCCCGGGACATTAACTCACACCTTC.